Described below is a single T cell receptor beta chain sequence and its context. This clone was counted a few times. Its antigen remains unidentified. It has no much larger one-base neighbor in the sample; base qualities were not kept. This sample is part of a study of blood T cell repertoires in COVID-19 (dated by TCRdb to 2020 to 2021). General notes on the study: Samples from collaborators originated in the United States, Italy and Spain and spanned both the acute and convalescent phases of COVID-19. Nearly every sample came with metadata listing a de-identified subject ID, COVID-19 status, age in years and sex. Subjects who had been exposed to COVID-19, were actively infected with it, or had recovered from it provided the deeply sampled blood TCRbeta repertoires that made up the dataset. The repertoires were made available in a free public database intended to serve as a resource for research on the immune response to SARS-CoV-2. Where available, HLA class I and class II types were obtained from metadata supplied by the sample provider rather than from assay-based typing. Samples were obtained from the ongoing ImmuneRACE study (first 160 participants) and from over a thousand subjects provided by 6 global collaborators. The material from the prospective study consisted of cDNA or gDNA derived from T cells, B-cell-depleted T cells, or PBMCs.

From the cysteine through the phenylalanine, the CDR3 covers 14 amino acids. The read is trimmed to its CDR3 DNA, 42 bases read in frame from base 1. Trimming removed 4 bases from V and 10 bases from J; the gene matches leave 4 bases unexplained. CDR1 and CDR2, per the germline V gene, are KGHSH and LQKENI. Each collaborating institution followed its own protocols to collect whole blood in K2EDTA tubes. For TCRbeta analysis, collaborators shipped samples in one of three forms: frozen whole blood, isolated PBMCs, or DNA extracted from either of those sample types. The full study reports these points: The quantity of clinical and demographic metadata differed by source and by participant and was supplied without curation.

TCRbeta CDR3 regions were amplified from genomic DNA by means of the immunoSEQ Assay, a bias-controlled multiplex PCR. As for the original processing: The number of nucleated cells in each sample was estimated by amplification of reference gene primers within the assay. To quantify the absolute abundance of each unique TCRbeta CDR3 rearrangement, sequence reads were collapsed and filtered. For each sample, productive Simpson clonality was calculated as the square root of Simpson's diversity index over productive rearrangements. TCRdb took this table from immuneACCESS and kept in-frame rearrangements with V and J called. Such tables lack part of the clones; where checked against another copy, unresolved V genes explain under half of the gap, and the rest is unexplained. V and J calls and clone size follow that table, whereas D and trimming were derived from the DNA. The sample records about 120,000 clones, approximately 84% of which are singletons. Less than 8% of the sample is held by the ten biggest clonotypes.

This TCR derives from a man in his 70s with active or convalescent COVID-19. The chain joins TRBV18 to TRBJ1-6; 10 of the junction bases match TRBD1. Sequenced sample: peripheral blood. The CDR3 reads CASSRGTGASPLHF. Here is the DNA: TGTGCCAGCTCACGAGGGACAGGGGCCTCACCCCTCCACTTT.